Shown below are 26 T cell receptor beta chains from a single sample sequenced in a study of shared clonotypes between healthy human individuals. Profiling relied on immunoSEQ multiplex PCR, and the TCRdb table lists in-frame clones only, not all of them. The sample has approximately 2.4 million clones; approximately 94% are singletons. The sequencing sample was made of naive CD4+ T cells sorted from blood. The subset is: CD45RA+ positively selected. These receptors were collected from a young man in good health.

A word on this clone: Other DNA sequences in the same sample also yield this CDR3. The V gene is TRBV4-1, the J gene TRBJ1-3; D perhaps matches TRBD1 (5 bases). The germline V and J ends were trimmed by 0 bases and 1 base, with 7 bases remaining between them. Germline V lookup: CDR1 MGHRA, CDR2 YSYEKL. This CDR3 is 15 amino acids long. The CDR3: CASSQDPGSGNTIYF. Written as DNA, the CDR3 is TGCGCCAGCAGCCAAGACCCAGGGTCTGGAAACACCATATATTTT.

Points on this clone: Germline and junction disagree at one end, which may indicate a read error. CDR3: CAISGSGCF. The CDR3 DNA follows: TGTGCCATCAGTGGGTCCGGCTGTTTT. The rearrangement uses TRBV10-3 and TRBJ1-1; D call uncertain. The CDR3 length is 9 residues. Germline V gene sequence: CDR1 ENHRY, CDR2 SYGVKD.

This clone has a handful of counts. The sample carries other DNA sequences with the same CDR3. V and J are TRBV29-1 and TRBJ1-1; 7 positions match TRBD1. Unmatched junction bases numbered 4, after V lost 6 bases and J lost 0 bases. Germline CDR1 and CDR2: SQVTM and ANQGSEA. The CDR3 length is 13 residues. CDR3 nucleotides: TGCAGCGTCGAGGGACAGATGAACACTGAAGCTTTCTTT. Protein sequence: CSVEGQMNTEAFF.

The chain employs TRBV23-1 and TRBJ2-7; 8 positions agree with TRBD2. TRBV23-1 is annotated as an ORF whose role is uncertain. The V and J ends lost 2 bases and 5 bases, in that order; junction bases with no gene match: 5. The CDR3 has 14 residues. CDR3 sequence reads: CASSQTGGRDEQYF. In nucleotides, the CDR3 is TGCGCCAGCAGTCAAACGGGGGGGCGCGACGAGCAGTACTTC.

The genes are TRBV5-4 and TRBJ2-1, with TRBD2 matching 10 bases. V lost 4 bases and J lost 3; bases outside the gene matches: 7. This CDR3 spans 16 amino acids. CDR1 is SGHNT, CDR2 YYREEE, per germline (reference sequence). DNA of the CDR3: TGTGCCAGCAGCGGACTACTAGCGGGATACTACAATGAGCAGTTCTTC. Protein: CASSGLLAGYYNEQFF.

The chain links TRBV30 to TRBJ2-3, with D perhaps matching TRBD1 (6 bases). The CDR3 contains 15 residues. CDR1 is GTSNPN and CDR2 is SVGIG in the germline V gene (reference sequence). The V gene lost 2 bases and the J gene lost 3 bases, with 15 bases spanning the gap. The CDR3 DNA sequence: TGTGCCTGGAGTACTACAGGGTGGGGGACAGATACGCAGTATTTT. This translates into CAWSTTGWGTDTQYF. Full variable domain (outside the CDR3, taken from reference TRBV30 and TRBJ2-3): SQTIHQWPATLVQPVGSPLSLECTVEGTSNPNLYWYRQAAGRGLQLLFYSVGIGQISSEVPQNLSASRPQDRQFILSSKKLLLSDSGFYLCAWSTTGWGTDTQYFGPGTRLTVL.

In DNA form, the CDR3 reads TGCAGTTTTTCCTCGGGTGGCAATTCACCCCTCCACTTT. Amino acid sequence: CSFSSGGNSPLHF. The rearrangement links TRBV29-1 to TRBJ1-6; no clear D. The CDR3 is made up of 13 amino acids. In germline, CDR1 is SQVTM, CDR2 ANQGSEA.

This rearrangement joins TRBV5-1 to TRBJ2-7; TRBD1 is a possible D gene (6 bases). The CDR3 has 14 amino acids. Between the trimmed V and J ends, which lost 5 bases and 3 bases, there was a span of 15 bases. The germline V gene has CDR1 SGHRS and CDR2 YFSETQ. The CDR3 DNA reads TGCGCCAGCAGTTTAGAGACAGGTCACTACGAGCAGTACTTC. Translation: CASSLETGHYEQYF.

CDR3 nucleotides: TGTGCCAGCTCAGTACAGGGGGCCCCGAATTCACCCCTCCACTTT. Translation gives CASSVQGAPNSPLHF. This chain connects TRBV18 to TRBJ1-6, with 9 bases fitting TRBD1. The CDR3 is 15 residues long. CDR1 is KGHSH and CDR2 is LQKENI in the germline V gene. V lost 5 bases to trimming and J lost 7 bases; unmatched junction nucleotides: 6.

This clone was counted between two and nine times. In nucleotides, the CDR3 is TGTGCCTGGAGTGTTATAAGGGGGTCTGGAAACACCATATATTTT. Translating gives CAWSVIRGSGNTIYF. The rearrangement links TRBV30 to TRBJ1-3, with D possibly being TRBD1 (6 bases). Germline values: CDR1 GTSNPN, CDR2 SVGIG (reference sequence). The CDR3 is 15 amino acids. The V and J ends lost 0 bases and 1 base respectively, with 10 bases between them.

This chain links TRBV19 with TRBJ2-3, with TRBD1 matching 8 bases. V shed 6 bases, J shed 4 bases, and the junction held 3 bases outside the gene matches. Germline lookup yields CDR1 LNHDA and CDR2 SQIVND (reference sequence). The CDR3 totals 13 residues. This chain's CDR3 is CASSGRGPDTQYF. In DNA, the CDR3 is TGTGCCAGTAGCGGCAGGGGGCCAGATACGCAGTATTTT. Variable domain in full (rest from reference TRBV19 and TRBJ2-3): DGGITQSPKYLFRKEGQNVTLSCEQNLNHDAMYWYRQDPGQGLRLIYYSQIVNDFQKGDIAEGYSVSREKKESFPLTVTSAQKNPTAFYLCASSGRGPDTQYFGPGTRLTVL.

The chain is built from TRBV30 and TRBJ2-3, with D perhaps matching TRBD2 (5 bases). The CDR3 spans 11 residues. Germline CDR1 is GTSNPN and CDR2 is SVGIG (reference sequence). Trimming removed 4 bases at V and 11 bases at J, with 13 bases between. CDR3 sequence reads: CAWTSRDGQYF. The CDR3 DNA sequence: TGTGCCTGGACTTCTCGGGATGGGCAGTATTTT.

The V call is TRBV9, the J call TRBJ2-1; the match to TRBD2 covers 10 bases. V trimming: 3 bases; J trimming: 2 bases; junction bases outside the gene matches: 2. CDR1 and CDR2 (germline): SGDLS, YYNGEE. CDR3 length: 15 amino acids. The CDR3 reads CASSESGRAYNEQFF. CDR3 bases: TGTGCCAGCAGCGAAAGCGGGAGGGCCTACAATGAGCAGTTCTTC.

For the CDR3, the DNA is TGTGCCAGCAGTTACTCGACTACGAGGGGGAATTCACCCCTCCACTTT. It yields the protein CASSYSTTRGNSPLHF. The V call is TRBV6-5, the J call TRBJ1-6; tentatively, D is TRBD1 (6 bases). This CDR3 contains 16 residues. Per germline, CDR1 MNHEY and CDR2 SVGAGI. The V end lost 0 bases, the J end lost 7 bases, and 13 bases lay between the germline ends.

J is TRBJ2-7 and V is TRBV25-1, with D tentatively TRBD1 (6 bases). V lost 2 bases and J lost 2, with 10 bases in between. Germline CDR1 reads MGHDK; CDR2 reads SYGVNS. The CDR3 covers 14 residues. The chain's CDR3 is CASSEPDRAYEQYF. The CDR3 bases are TGTGCCAGCAGTGAACCGGACAGAGCCTACGAGCAGTACTTC.

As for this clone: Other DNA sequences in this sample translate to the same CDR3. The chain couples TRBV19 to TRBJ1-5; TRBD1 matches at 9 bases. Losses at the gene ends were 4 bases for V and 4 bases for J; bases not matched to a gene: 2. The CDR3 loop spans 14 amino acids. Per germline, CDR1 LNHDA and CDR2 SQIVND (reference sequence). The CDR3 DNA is TGTGCCAGTAGTACCGGGACAGGGAATCAGCCCCAGCATTTT. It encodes CASSTGTGNQPQHF. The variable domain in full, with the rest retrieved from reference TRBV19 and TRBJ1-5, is DGGITQSPKYLFRKEGQNVTLSCEQNLNHDAMYWYRQDPGQGLRLIYYSQIVNDFQKGDIAEGYSVSREKKESFPLTVTSAQKNPTAFYLCASSTGTGNQPQHFGDGTRLSIL.

The CDR3 loop reads CASSSTGIGNTIYF. The CDR3 nucleotides are TGTGCCAGCAGCTCAACAGGGATCGGAAACACCATATATTTT. The chain links TRBV6-1 to TRBJ1-3, with D tentatively TRBD1 (6 bases). Germline assignment: CDR1 MNHNS and CDR2 SASEGT. The CDR3 loop spans 14 amino acids. V was clipped by 6 bases and J by 4 bases, with 13 bases between them.

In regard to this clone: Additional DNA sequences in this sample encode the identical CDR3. The CDR3 sequence is CASSSGVATEAFF. DNA of the CDR3: TGCGCCAGCAGCTCGGGGGTAGCCACTGAAGCTTTCTTT. The chain recombines TRBV5-1 with TRBJ1-1; possibly TRBD1 for D (5 bases). Germline CDR1 reads SGHRS; CDR2 reads YFSETQ. V was clipped by 3 bases and J by 4 bases, with 10 bases between them. The CDR3 is 13 residues long.

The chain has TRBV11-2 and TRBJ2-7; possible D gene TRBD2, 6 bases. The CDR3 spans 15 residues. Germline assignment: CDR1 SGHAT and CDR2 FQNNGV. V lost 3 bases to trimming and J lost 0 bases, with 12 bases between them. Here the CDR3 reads CASSFEQGGSYEQYF. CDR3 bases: TGTGCCAGCAGCTTCGAGCAGGGAGGCTCCTACGAGCAGTACTTC.

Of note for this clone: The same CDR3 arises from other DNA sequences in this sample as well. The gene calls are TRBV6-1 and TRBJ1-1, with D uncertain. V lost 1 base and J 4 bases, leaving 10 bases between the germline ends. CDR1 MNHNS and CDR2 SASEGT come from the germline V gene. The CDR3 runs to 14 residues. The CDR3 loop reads CASSEGGLGTEAFF. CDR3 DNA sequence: TGTGCCAGCAGTGAAGGGGGTCTAGGCACTGAAGCTTTCTTT.

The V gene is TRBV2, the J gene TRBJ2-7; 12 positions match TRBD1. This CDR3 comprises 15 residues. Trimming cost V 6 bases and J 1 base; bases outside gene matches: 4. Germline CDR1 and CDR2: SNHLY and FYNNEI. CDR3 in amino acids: CASSRDRGPSYEQYF. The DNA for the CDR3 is TGTGCCAGCAGCAGGGACAGGGGGCCTTCCTACGAGCAGTACTTC.

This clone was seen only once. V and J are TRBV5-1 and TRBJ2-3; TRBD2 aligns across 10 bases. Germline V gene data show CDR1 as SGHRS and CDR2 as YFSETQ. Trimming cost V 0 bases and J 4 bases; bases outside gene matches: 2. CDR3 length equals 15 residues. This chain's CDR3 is CASSLGSGGPDTQYF. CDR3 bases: TGCGCCAGCAGCTTGGGTAGCGGGGGGCCAGATACGCAGTATTTT.

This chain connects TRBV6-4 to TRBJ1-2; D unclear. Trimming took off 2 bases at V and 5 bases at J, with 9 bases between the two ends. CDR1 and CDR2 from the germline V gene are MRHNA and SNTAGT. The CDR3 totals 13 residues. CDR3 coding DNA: TGTGCCAGCAGTGACAACAGTCGGTATGGCTACACCTTC. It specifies CASSDNSRYGYTF.

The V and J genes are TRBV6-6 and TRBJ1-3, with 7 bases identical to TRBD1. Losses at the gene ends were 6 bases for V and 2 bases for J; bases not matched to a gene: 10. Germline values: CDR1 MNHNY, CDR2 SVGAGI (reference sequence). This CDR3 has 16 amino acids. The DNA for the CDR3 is TGTGCCAGCAGGACCCTCGACAGGGCGACTGGAAACACCATATATTTT. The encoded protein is CASRTLDRATGNTIYF.

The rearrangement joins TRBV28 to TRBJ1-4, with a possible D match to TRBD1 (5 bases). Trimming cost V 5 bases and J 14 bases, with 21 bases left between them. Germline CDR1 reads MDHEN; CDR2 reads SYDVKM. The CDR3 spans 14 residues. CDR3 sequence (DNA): TGTGCCAGCAGTCCAGGACTTGGAGGGGCGATCCTGTTTTTT. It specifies CASSPGLGGAILFF.

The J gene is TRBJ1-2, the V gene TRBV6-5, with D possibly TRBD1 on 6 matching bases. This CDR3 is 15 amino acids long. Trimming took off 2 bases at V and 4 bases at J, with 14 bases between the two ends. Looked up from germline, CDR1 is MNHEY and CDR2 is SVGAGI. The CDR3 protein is CASSYPLDRLYGYTF. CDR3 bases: TGTGCCAGCAGTTACCCTCTGGACAGACTCTATGGCTACACCTTC.